This entry features one T cell receptor beta chain sequence. The data stem from a study of blood T cells in healthy people across ages. It was with a sample-barcoded 5' primer and a J-beta primer mix that a second PCR of roughly 7 to 12 cycles was run. TCRdb called the 5' RACE reads again in MiXCR, with one record for every CDR3 protein. The data hold about a million distinct CDR3 sequences, with around 49% observed a single time. The CDR3 sequence is 16 residues long. V was trimmed by 1 base and J by 0 bases, leaving 13 bases between them. Per germline, CDR1 SGHAT and CDR2 FQNNGV. Source material: blood. The TCR comes from a young man in good health. The chain recombines TRBV11-2 with TRBJ2-7; the D gene is possibly TRBD1 (5 bases). The CDR3 DNA reads TGTGCCAGCAGCTTAGTCGCACAGGACGGCTCCTACGAGCAGTACTTC. This codes for CASSLVAQDGSYEQYF.